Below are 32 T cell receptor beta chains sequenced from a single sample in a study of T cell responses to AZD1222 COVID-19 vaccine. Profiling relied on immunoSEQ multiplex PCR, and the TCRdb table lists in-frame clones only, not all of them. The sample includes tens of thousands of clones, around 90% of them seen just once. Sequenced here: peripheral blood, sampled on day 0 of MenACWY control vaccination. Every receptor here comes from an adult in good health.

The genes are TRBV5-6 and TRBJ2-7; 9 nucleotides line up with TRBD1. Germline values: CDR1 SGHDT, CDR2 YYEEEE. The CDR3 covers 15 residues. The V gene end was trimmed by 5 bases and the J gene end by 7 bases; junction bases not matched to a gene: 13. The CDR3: CASSSIGQGIKEQYF. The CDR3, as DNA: TGTGCCAGCAGTTCGATCGGACAGGGGATAAAAGAGCAGTACTTC.

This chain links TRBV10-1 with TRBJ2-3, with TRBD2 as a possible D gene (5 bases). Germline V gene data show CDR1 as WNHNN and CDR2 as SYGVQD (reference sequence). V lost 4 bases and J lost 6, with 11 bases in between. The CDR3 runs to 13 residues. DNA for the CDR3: TGCGCCAGCAGTGGAGCGGCCCAGGATACGCAGTATTTT. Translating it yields CASSGAAQDTQYF.

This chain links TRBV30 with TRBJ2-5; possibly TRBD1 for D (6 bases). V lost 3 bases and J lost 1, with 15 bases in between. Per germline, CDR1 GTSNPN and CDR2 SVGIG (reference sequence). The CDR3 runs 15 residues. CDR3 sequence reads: CAWSLGQGIQETQYF. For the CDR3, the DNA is TGTGCCTGGAGCCTGGGGCAGGGGATCCAAGAGACCCAGTACTTC.

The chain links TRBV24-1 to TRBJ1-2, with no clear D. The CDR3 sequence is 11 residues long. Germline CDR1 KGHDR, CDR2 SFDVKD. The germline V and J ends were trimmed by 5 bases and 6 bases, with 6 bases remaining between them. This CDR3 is CATSAHDGYTF. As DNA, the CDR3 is TGTGCCACCAGTGCGCACGATGGCTACACCTTC.

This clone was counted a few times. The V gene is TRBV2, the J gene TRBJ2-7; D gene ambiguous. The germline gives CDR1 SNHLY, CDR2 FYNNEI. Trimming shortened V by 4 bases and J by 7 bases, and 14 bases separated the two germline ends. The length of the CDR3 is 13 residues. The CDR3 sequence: CASSVPLLGEQYF. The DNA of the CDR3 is TGTGCCAGCAGTGTACCGCTTTTAGGGGAGCAGTACTTC.

CDR3 region: CASSPWTGDGYTF. CDR3 in DNA: TGTGCCAGCAGCCCCTGGACAGGGGATGGCTACACCTTC. The chain combines TRBV7-2 with TRBJ1-2; 9 positions agree with TRBD1. Trimming at V came to 5 bases and at J to 6 bases, leaving 4 bases not matched to a gene. The CDR3 is 13 amino acids. Germline V CDR1 and CDR2: SGHTA, FQGNSA.

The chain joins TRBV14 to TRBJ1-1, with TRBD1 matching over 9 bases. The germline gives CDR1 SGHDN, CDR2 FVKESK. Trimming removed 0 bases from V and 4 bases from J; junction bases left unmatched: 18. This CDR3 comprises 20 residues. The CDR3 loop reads CASSQDGAYRDREAGTEAFF. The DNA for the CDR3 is TGTGCCAGCAGCCAAGACGGGGCCTACCGGGACAGGGAGGCGGGCACTGAAGCTTTCTTT.

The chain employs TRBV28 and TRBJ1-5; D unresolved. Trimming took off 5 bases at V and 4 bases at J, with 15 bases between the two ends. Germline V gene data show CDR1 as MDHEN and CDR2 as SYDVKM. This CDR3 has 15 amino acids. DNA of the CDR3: TGTGCCAGCAGTCCCCTGGGAGGGATTAATCAGCCCCAGCATTTT. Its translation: CASSPLGGINQPQHF.

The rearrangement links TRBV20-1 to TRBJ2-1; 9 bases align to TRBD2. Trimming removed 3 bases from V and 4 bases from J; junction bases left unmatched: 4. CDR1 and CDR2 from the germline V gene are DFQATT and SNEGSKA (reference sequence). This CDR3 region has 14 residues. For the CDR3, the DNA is TGCAGTGCTAGTCCTAGCGGGGAATACAATGAGCAGTTCTTC. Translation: CSASPSGEYNEQFF.

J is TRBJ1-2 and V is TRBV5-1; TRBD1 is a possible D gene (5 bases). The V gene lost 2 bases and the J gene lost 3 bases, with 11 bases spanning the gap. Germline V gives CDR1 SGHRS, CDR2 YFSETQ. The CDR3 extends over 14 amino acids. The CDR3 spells CASSFQGGDYGYTF. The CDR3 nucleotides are TGCGCCAGCAGCTTCCAGGGAGGAGACTATGGCTACACCTTC.

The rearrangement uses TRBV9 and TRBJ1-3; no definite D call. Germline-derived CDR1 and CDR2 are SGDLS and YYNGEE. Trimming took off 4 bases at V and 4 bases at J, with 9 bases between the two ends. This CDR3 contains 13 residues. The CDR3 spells CASSPSGGNTIYF. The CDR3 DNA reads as TGTGCCAGCAGCCCATCGGGAGGAAACACCATATATTTT.

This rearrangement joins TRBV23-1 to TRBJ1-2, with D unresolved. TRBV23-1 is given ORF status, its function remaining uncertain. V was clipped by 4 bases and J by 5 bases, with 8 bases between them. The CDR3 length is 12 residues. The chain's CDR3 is CASSPWAYGYTF. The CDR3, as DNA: TGCGCCAGCAGTCCCTGGGCGTATGGCTACACCTTC.

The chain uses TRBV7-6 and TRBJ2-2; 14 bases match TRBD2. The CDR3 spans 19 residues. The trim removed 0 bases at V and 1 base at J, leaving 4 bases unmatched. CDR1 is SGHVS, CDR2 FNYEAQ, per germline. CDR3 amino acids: CASSLAETSGRENTGELFF. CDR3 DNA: TGTGCCAGCAGCTTAGCGGAGACTAGCGGGAGGGAGAACACCGGGGAGCTGTTTTTT.

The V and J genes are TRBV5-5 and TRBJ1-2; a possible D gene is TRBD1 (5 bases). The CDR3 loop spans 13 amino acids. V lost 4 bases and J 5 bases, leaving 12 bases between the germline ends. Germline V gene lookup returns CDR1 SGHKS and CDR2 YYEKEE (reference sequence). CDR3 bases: TGTGCCAGCAGCACTGACAGTAAATATGGCTACACCTTC. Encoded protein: CASSTDSKYGYTF. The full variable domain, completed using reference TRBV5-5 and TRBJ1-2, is DAGVTQSPTHLIKTRGQQVTLRCSPISGHKSVSWYQQVLGQGPQFIFQYYEKEERGRGNFPDRFSARQFPNYSSELNVNALLLGDSALYLCASSTDSKYGYTFGSGTRLTVV.

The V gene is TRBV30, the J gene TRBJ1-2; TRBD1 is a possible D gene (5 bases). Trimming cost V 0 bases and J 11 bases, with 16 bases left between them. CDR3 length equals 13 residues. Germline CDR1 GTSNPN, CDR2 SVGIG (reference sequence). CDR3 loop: CAWSVDMRGGYTF. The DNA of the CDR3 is TGTGCCTGGAGTGTAGATATGAGGGGAGGTTACACCTTC.

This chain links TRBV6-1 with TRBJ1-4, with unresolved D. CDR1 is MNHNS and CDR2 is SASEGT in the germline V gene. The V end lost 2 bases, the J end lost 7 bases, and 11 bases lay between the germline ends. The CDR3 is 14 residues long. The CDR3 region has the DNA TGTGCCAGCAGTGAAACCCTGAGCGGTGAAAAACTGTTTTTT. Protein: CASSETLSGEKLFF.

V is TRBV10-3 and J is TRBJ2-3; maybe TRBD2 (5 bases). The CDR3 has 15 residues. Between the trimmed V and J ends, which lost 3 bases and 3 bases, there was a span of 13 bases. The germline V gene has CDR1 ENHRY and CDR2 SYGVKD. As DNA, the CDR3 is TGTGCCATCAGTGATCGGGGAGCCGTGACAGATACGCAGTATTTT. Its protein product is CAISDRGAVTDTQYF.

CDR3 loop: CASSYTDRDHYGYTF. In DNA, the CDR3 is TGCGCCAGCAGCTATACCGACCGGGACCACTATGGCTACACCTTC. The chain joins TRBV4-1 to TRBJ1-2; a weak D match, TRBD1 (5 bases). The V gene's germline CDR1 is MGHRA and CDR2 YSYEKL. CDR3 size: 15 residues. The V end was cut by 5 bases, the J end by 3 bases, with 16 bases between.

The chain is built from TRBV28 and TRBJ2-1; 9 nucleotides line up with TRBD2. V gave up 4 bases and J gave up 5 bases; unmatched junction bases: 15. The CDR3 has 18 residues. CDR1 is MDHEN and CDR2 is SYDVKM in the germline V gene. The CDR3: CASSSGAGASSGNNEQFF. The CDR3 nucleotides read TGTGCCAGCAGTTCGGGGGCGGGGGCGTCTAGCGGGAACAATGAGCAGTTCTTC.

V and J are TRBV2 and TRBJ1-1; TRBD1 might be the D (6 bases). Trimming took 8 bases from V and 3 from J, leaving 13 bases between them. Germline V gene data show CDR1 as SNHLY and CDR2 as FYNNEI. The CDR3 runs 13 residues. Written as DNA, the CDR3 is TGTGCCAGCGCACAGGGTAGGGACACTGAAGCTTTCTTT. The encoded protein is CASAQGRDTEAFF.

The CDR3 DNA is TGTGCCAGCAGGCCCATCGGGGGATCGGGAAAACTGTTTTTT. This translates into CASRPIGGSGKLFF. This sequence joins TRBV7-9 and TRBJ1-4; TRBD1 might be the D (5 bases). Per germline, CDR1 SEHNR and CDR2 FQNEAQ (reference sequence). V dropped 6 bases and J dropped 10 bases, with 18 bases sitting between them. This CDR3 has 14 amino acids.

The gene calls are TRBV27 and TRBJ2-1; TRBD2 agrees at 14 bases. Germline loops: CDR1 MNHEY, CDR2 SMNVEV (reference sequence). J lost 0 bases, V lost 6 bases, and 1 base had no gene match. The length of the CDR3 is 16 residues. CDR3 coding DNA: TGTGCCAGCAGAGGGACTAGCGGGAGCTCCTACAATGAGCAGTTCTTC. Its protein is CASRGTSGSSYNEQFF.

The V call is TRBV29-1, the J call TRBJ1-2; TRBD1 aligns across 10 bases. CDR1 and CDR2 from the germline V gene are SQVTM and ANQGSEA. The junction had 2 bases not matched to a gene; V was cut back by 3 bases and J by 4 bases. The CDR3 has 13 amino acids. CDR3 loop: CSVEGTGAYGYTF. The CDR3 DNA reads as TGCAGCGTTGAGGGGACAGGGGCCTATGGCTACACCTTC. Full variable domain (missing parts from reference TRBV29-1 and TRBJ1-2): SAVISQKPSRDICQRGTSLTIQCQVDSQVTMMFWYRQQPGQSLTLIATANQGSEATYESGFVIDKFPISRPNLTFSTLTVSNMSPEDSSIYLCSVEGTGAYGYTFGSGTRLTVV.

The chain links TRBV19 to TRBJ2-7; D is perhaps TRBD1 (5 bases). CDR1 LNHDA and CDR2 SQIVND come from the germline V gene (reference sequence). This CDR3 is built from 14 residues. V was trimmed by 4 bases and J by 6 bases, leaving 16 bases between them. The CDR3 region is CASSTGPYRSEQYF. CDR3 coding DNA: TGTGCCAGTAGTACCGGGCCGTACAGGTCCGAGCAGTACTTC.

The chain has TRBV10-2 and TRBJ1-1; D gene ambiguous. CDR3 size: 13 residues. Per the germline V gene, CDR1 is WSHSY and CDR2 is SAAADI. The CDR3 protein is CPSEGYLNTEAFF. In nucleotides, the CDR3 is TGCCCTTCTGAGGGCTATTTGAACACTGAAGCTTTCTTT.

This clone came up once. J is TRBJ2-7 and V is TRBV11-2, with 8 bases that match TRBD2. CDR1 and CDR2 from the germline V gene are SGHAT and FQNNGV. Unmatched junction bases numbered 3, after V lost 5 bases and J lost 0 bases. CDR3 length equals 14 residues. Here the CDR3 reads CASSLREGSYEQYF. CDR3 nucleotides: TGTGCCAGCAGCCTACGGGAGGGCTCCTACGAGCAGTACTTC.

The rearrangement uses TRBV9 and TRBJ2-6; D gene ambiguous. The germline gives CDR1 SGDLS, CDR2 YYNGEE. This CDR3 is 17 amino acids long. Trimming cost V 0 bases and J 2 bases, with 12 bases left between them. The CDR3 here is CASSVGSEVPGANVLTF. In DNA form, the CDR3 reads TGTGCCAGCAGCGTAGGTTCCGAAGTCCCTGGGGCCAACGTCCTGACTTTC.

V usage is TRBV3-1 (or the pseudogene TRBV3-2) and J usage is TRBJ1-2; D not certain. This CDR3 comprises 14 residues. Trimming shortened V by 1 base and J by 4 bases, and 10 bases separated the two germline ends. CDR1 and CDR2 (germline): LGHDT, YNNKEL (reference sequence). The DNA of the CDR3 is TGTGCCAGCAGCCAAGGGTCATTTAGCTATGGCTACACCTTC. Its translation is CASSQGSFSYGYTF.

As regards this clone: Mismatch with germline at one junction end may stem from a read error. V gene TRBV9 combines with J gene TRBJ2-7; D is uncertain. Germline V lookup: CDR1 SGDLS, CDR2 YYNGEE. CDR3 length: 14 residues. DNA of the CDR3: TGTGCCAGCAGCTCCAGAGGAGTTGGCTACGGGCAGTACTTC. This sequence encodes CASSSRGVGYGQYF.

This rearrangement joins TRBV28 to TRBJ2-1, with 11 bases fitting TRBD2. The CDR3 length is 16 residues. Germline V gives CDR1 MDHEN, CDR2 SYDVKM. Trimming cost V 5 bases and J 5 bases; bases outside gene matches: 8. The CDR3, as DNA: TGTGCCAGCAGTCTCTCACGACTAGCGGGGAACAATGAGCAGTTCTTC. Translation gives CASSLSRLAGNNEQFF.

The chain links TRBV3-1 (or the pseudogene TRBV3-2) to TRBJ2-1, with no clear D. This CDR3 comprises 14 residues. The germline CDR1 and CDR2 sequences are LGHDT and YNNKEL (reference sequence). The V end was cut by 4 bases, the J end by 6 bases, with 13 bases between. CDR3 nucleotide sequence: TGTGCCAGCAGCCCCGAAACCCTCCGCAATGAGCAGTTCTTC. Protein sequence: CASSPETLRNEQFF.

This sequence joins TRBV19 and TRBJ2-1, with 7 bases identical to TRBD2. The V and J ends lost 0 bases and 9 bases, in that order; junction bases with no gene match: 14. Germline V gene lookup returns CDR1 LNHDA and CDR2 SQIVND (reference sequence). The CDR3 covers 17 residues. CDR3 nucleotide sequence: TGTGCCAGTAGTATAGAACTTTCTGGCGGGAGAAGAGCTGAGCAGTTCTTC. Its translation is CASSIELSGGRRAEQFF.